Following are 27 T cell receptor beta chains from one sample sequenced in a study of blood T cell repertoires in COVID-19. Some clones are missing from TCRdb's copy, which holds only in-frame ones; the method was immunoSEQ multiplex PCR. The sample shows more than 200,000 clones, more than 65% of them seen only once. The sequenced sample was peripheral blood. The receptors originated from a man aged 50 or older with active or convalescent COVID-19.

The V and J genes are TRBV5-8 and TRBJ2-3, with 7 bases matching TRBD2. The germline V gene encodes CDR1 SGHTS and CDR2 YDEGEE. The CDR3 is 16 residues long. J was trimmed by 2 bases and V by 4 bases; bases with no gene match: 10. CDR3 in DNA: TGTGCCAGCAGCCTCACCGGGACTACGATCACAGATACGCAGTATTTT. Its protein is CASSLTGTTITDTQYF.

The chain joins TRBV7-9 to TRBJ1-3, with D possibly matching TRBD1 (5 bases). Deletions cut 6 bases from V and 4 bases from J, with 16 bases between. CDR1 and CDR2 from the germline V gene are SEHNR and FQNEAQ (reference sequence). The length of the CDR3 is 15 residues. The CDR3 bases are TGTGCCAGCAGGCCCCTGGGGGGACCGGGAAACACCATATATTTT. Its translation is CASRPLGGPGNTIYF. The full variable domain, with the rest looked up from reference TRBV7-9 and TRBJ1-3, is DTGVSQNPRHKITKRGQNVTFRCDPISEHNRLYWYRQTLGQGPEFLTYFQNEAQLEKSRLLSDRFSAERPKGSFSTLEIQRTEQGDSAMYLCASRPLGGPGNTIYFGEGSWLTVV.

The genes are TRBV11-2 and TRBJ1-5; 7 bases are a match to TRBD1. V shed 0 bases and J 4 bases; nucleotides not matched to a gene: 12. The germline V gene encodes CDR1 SGHAT and CDR2 FQNNGV. CDR3 length: 18 residues. The CDR3 sequence is CASSLDIGNRGSNQPQHF. DNA of the CDR3: TGTGCCAGCAGCTTAGATATCGGGAACAGGGGTAGTAATCAGCCCCAGCATTTT.

This clone has a single count. The chain uses TRBV5-1 and TRBJ1-4; 9 positions match TRBD1. This CDR3 contains 15 residues. V trimming: 3 bases; J trimming: 7 bases; junction bases outside the gene matches: 7. Germline V gives CDR1 SGHRS, CDR2 YFSETQ. The CDR3 DNA follows: TGCGCCAGCAGCTCCGGGACAGGGTCAGGTGAAAAACTGTTTTTT. Protein product: CASSSGTGSGEKLFF.

The chain uses TRBV5-1 and TRBJ2-7, with 8 bases matching TRBD1. The V and J ends lost 0 bases and 5 bases, in that order; junction bases with no gene match: 10. In germline, CDR1 is SGHRS, CDR2 YFSETQ. The CDR3 spans 16 residues. CDR3 loop: CASSLGTGTGFNEQYF. The CDR3 DNA sequence: TGCGCCAGCAGCTTGGGGACCGGGACAGGATTCAACGAGCAGTACTTC.

Only one count was recorded for this clone. This chain uses TRBV7-2 with TRBJ2-3; 10 bases agree with TRBD2. The J segment lost 10 bases and the V segment lost 6 bases, leaving 16 bases of the junction unmatched. The CDR3 sequence is 16 residues long. Germline loops: CDR1 SGHTA, CDR2 FQGNSA. As DNA, the CDR3 is TGTGCCAGCAGGGCACCCGGGACTAGCGCGTACGGGGCGCAGTATTTT. This sequence encodes CASRAPGTSAYGAQYF.

This chain connects TRBV18 to TRBJ2-7; D not certain. This CDR3 has 12 residues. Germline V lookup: CDR1 KGHSH, CDR2 LQKENI. V was shortened by 6 bases and J by 0 bases, with 6 bases between the two germline ends. Written as DNA, the CDR3 is TGTGCCAGCTCGGAGACCTCCTACGAGCAGTACTTC. Its protein product is CASSETSYEQYF.

This chain uses TRBV3-1 (or the pseudogene TRBV3-2) with TRBJ1-4, with 10 bases lining up with TRBD1. This CDR3 has 14 amino acids. CDR1 and CDR2 from the germline V gene are LGHDT and YNNKEL (reference sequence). The J segment lost 13 bases and the V segment lost 3 bases, leaving 8 bases of the junction unmatched. The chain's CDR3 is CASSHGTGATRLFF. The CDR3 coding sequence is TGTGCCAGCAGCCACGGGACAGGGGCTACGAGACTGTTTTTT.

The CDR3 spells CASGKQGVSEVTGELFF. The DNA for the CDR3 is TGTGCCAGTGGTAAACAGGGGGTCTCTGAGGTCACCGGGGAGCTGTTTTTT. V is TRBV19 and J is TRBJ2-2, with TRBD1 matching 8 bases. Trimming removed 8 bases from V and 4 bases from J; junction bases left unmatched: 15. Germline CDR1 LNHDA, CDR2 SQIVND (reference sequence). The CDR3 covers 17 residues.

V gene TRBV10-3 combines with J gene TRBJ1-1, with a tentative D call TRBD1 (6 bases). The CDR3 has 17 residues. The germline gives CDR1 ENHRY, CDR2 SYGVKD. Between the trimmed V and J ends, which lost 0 bases and 4 bases, there was a span of 18 bases. The CDR3, as DNA: TGTGCCATCAGTGAGTCGACGGGGGGGCGAGGCGGCACTGAAGCTTTCTTT. It is translated as CAISESTGGRGGTEAFF.

The chain employs TRBV30 and TRBJ1-3; D is unresolved. With 4 bases removed from V and 4 bases from J, the gap between germline ends came to 11 bases. The germline gives CDR1 GTSNPN, CDR2 SVGIG (reference sequence). CDR3 size: 13 residues. CDR3 nucleotide sequence: TGTGCCTGGACCTCGCAACAAGGAAACACCATATATTTT. Translation: CAWTSQQGNTIYF.

For the CDR3, the DNA is TGTGCCAGCAGACCTAGCGGATCGAGGTCCTACAATGAGCAGTTCTTC. Translated, it gives CASRPSGSRSYNEQFF. The chain carries TRBV6-2 or TRBV6-3 and TRBJ2-1, with 7 nucleotides matching TRBD2. The CDR3 has 16 residues. Losses at the gene ends were 6 bases for V and 1 base for J; bases not matched to a gene: 9. Looked up from germline, CDR1 is MNHEY and CDR2 is SVGEGT.

This clone was detected a few times. The chain joins TRBV10-3 to TRBJ2-3; maybe TRBD2 (6 bases). Trimming left V 6 bases short and J 0 bases short, with 16 bases between. From germline, CDR1 is ENHRY and CDR2 SYGVKD. The CDR3 loop spans 16 amino acids. The CDR3 region has the DNA TGTGCCATCAGGGGGGAAGTAGCGGCTAGCACAGATACGCAGTATTTT. Its protein product is CAIRGEVAASTDTQYF.

The chain carries TRBV30 and TRBJ1-1; 9 bases align to TRBD1. This CDR3 is 13 amino acids long. V shed 4 bases, J shed 2 bases, and the junction held 2 bases outside the gene matches. Germline CDR1 and CDR2: GTSNPN and SVGIG (reference sequence). The CDR3 region is CAWNRGPNTEAFF. DNA for the CDR3: TGTGCCTGGAACAGGGGGCCCAACACTGAAGCTTTCTTT.

The chain has TRBV2 and TRBJ2-7, with a possible D match to TRBD1 (6 bases). Germline-derived CDR1 and CDR2 are SNHLY and FYNNEI. The CDR3 extends over 12 amino acids. V was clipped by 6 bases and J by 3 bases, with 9 bases between them. In DNA, the CDR3 is TGTGCCAGCAGGGGACACTTCTACGAGCAGTACTTC. It encodes CASRGHFYEQYF.

The chain recombines TRBV27 with TRBJ1-1; no clear D. Germline assignment: CDR1 MNHEY and CDR2 SMNVEV (reference sequence). The CDR3 is 13 amino acids. Deletions cut 9 bases from V and 4 bases from J, with 15 bases between. The DNA for the CDR3 is TGTGCCAGACCTTACTCGGGGAGCACTGAAGCTTTCTTT. This gives the protein CARPYSGSTEAFF.

V is TRBV4-1 and J is TRBJ2-7, with a weak D call TRBD1 (5 bases). The CDR3 has 14 amino acids. Deletions cut 1 base from V and 3 bases from J, with 10 bases between. CDR1 is MGHRA and CDR2 is YSYEKL in the germline V gene. CDR3 amino acids: CASSQVGRDYEQYF. The CDR3 DNA reads as TGCGCCAGCAGCCAAGTCGGCAGGGACTACGAGCAGTACTTC.

The table lists this clone with a count of one. The chain links TRBV2 to TRBJ2-5; D is possibly TRBD1 (5 bases). The V and J ends lost 6 bases and 1 base respectively, with 15 bases between them. Germline values: CDR1 SNHLY, CDR2 FYNNEI. The CDR3 has 15 residues. The CDR3 region is CASRAFRTPQETQYF. In DNA, the CDR3 is TGTGCCAGCAGGGCCTTCAGGACACCCCAAGAGACCCAGTACTTC.

CDR3: CASSYPGQSGTTYEQYF. As DNA, the CDR3 is TGTGCCAGCAGTTACCCGGGACAGTCCGGGACCACCTACGAGCAGTACTTC. The V call is TRBV6-8, the J call TRBJ2-7, with TRBD1 matching over 7 bases. Germline CDR1 and CDR2: MNHGY and SAAAGT. The ends lost 2 bases at V and 2 bases at J; junction bases unmatched: 12. The CDR3 length is 17 residues.

J is TRBJ2-7 and V is TRBV5-8, with 8 bases identical to TRBD1. V lost 7 bases to trimming and J lost 6 bases; unmatched junction nucleotides: 15. This CDR3 has 15 residues. Germline V CDR1 and CDR2: SGHTS, YDEGEE. This CDR3 is CASRIGQGWEREQYF. DNA of the CDR3: TGTGCCAGCCGTATTGGACAGGGATGGGAGCGCGAGCAGTACTTC.

This rearrangement joins TRBV7-3 to TRBJ2-3; the match to TRBD2 covers 15 bases. V lost 5 bases, J lost 4 bases, and 10 bases stayed unmatched. The length of the CDR3 is 18 residues. CDR1 and CDR2 from the germline V gene are SGHTA and FQGTGA. CDR3: CASSPSGTSGGSADTQYF. CDR3 bases: TGTGCCAGCAGCCCCTCCGGGACTAGCGGGGGGAGTGCAGATACGCAGTATTTT.

This chain uses TRBV5-1 with TRBJ2-2; D gene uncertain. V was pared by 1 base and J by 7 bases, with 11 bases between. CDR3 length: 14 amino acids. The V gene's germline CDR1 is SGHRS and CDR2 YFSETQ. The CDR3, as DNA: TGCGCCAGCAGCTTGCCGTACGAGGTCGGGGAGCTGTTTTTT. Amino acid sequence: CASSLPYEVGELFF.

The V and J genes are TRBV19 and TRBJ2-7; 10 nucleotides align to TRBD1. The J segment lost 6 bases and the V segment lost 6 bases, leaving 5 bases of the junction unmatched. The CDR3 is 13 residues long. The V gene's germline CDR1 is LNHDA and CDR2 SQIVND (reference sequence). The CDR3 DNA sequence: TGTGCCAGTAGCCTGGGACAGGGGTTCGAGCAGTACTTC. It translates to CASSLGQGFEQYF.

V and J are TRBV3-1 (or the pseudogene TRBV3-2) and TRBJ2-3; 10 bases fit TRBD1. There are 16 residues in the CDR3. Germline V CDR1 and CDR2: LGHDT, YNNKEL (reference sequence). V was pared by 3 bases and J by 2 bases, with 5 bases of the junction left unmatched. The CDR3 nucleotides are TGTGCCAGCAGCCACCCGGGACAGGGGCCCACAGATACGCAGTATTTT. This translates into CASSHPGQGPTDTQYF.

The V gene is TRBV19, the J gene TRBJ2-1; 9 bases match TRBD2. V was pared by 7 bases and J by 5 bases, with 12 bases of the junction left unmatched. The CDR3 is made up of 16 amino acids. CDR1 is LNHDA and CDR2 is SQIVND in the germline V gene (reference sequence). The CDR3 DNA follows: TGTGCCAGTACCCACCACAGCGGGGGGTTAAACAATGAGCAGTTCTTC. It encodes CASTHHSGGLNNEQFF.

The V gene is TRBV30, the J gene TRBJ2-3; 7 nucleotides agree with TRBD2. The CDR3 consists of 15 residues. The V segment lost 0 bases and the J segment 2 bases; nucleotides outside the gene matches: 5. Germline-derived CDR1 and CDR2 are GTSNPN and SVGIG (reference sequence). DNA of the CDR3: TGTGCCTGGAGTGTACGAGCGGGGTTCACAGATACGCAGTATTTT. Its translation: CAWSVRAGFTDTQYF.

V gene TRBV5-4 combines with J gene TRBJ2-1, with D possibly being TRBD2 (7 bases). CDR3 size: 16 residues. V was shortened by 3 bases and J by 4 bases, with 17 bases between the two germline ends. Germline CDR1 reads SGHNT; CDR2 reads YYREEE (reference sequence). CDR3 sequence (DNA): TGTGCCAGCAGCTCCGGGGGCGGGGGCTATTACAATGAGCAGTTCTTC. Translation: CASSSGGGGYYNEQFF.